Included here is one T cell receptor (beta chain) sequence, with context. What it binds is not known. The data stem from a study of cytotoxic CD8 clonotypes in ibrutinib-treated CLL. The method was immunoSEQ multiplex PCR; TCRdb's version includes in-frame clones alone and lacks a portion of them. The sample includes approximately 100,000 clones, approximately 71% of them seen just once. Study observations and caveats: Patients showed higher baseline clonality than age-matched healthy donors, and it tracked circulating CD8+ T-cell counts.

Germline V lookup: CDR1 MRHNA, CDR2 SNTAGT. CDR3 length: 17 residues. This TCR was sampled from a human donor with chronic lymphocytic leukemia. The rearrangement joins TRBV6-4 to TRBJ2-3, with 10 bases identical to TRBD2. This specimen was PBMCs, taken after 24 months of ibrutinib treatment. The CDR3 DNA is TGTTTTCCGTCCCCTAGCGGGAGCAGAAAAGGCACAGATACGCAGTATTTT. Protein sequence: CFPSPSGSRKGTDTQYF.